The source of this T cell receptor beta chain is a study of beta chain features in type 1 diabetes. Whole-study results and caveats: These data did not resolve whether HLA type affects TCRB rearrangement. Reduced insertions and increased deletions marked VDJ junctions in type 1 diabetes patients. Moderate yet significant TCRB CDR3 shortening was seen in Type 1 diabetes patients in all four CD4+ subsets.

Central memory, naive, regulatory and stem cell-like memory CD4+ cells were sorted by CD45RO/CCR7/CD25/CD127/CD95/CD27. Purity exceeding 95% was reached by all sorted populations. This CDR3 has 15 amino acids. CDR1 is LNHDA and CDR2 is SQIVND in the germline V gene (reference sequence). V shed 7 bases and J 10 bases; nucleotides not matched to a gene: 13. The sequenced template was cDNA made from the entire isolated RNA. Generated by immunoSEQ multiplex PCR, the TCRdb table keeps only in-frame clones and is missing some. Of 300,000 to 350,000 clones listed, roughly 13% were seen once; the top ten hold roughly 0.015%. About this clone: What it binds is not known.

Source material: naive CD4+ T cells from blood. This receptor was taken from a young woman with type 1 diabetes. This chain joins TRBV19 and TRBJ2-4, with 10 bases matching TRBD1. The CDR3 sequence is CASKSRTGGLEIQYF. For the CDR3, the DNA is TGTGCCAGTAAATCCAGGACAGGGGGTTTGGAAATTCAGTACTTC.